The 29 T cell receptor beta chains below come from one sample, sequenced in a study of CXCR3-negative and CXCR3-positive naive CD8 T cells. Broader study findings: CXCR3-positive naive cells carried more hydrophobic TRB CDR3s than CXCR3-negative ones.

Their cognate antigens are unknown. Carrying UMI labels, the TRB cDNA libraries were prepared through 5' RACE. With the 5' RACE reads reprocessed, TCRdb shows one record per CDR3 protein and no DNA. The specimen's table records tens of thousands of distinct CDR3 sequences. The sample taken for sequencing was naive CXCR3+ CD8+ T cells from blood. Subset noted: CD45RO-CCR7+CD27+CD95- naive CD8+ T cells expressing CXCR3 (TNR3+). The receptors shown here come from a human donor in good health. Some clones in this sample may be carry-over from other donors' samples.

V usage is TRBV6-5 and J usage is TRBJ1-1. The CDR3 length is 15 residues. The V gene's germline CDR1 is MNHEY and CDR2 SVGAGI. The CDR3 loop is CASSYSQSVYTEAFF.

J is TRBJ2-7 and V is TRBV20-1; TCRdb indicates TRBD1, and absent DNA this call remains unverified. The germline V gene encodes CDR1 DFQATT and CDR2 SNEGSKA (reference sequence). There are 16 residues in the CDR3. This CDR3 is CSARDEQEVSPHEQYF.

The chain couples TRBV28 to TRBJ2-7; TCRdb calls TRBD2, which cannot be checked without DNA. The CDR3 is 17 amino acids. The germline V gene has CDR1 MDHEN and CDR2 SYDVKM. The CDR3 protein is CASSPGLAGGPGKLRYF.

The chain employs TRBV6-5 and TRBJ2-1; TCRdb calls TRBD2, which cannot be checked without DNA. CDR1 is MNHEY and CDR2 is SVGAGI in the germline V gene. The CDR3 has 15 amino acids. The chain's CDR3 is CASKAGGHSYNEQFF.

The CDR3 loop is CASSYSYLSGKVRRSYNEQFF. The genes are TRBV6-5 and TRBJ2-1. Germline CDR1 MNHEY, CDR2 SVGAGI. The CDR3 extends over 21 amino acids.

The chain couples TRBV3-1 to TRBJ2-7; absent DNA, TCRdb's TRBD1 call cannot be checked. CDR1 is LGHDT and CDR2 is YNNKEL in the germline V gene (reference sequence). The CDR3 contains 13 residues. The chain's CDR3 is CASSGTGAYEQYF.

The CDR3 reads CASSLHPVGSGGGNEQFF. The chain joins TRBV28 to TRBJ2-1; TCRdb reports TRBD2, a call that lacks DNA to check it against. The length of the CDR3 is 18 residues. Per germline, CDR1 MDHEN and CDR2 SYDVKM.

The V gene is TRBV28, the J gene TRBJ2-1; checking the TCRdb D call of TRBD1 is not possible without DNA. Germline V gene lookup returns CDR1 MDHEN and CDR2 SYDVKM. The CDR3 is 17 amino acids. Here the CDR3 reads CASSKRGTGGPYNEQFF.

This chain connects TRBV7-9 to TRBJ1-2. The CDR3 runs 14 residues. CDR1 and CDR2 (germline): SEHNR, FQNEAQ (reference sequence). CDR3 loop: CASSPRRGDYGYTF.

The V gene is TRBV7-9, the J gene TRBJ2-2. The CDR3 has 12 residues. Germline V gene sequence: CDR1 SEHNR, CDR2 FQNEAQ (reference sequence). CDR3 amino acids: CATDANTGELFF.

This CDR3 reads CASSSPPGGGEKLFF. The chain recombines TRBV21-1 with TRBJ1-4; TCRdb names TRBD1, which stays unverified in the absence of DNA. TRBV21-1 is a pseudogene. The CDR3 runs 15 residues.

The chain employs TRBV29-1 and TRBJ1-2; TCRdb's D call of TRBD1 is untestable without DNA. Germline V CDR1 and CDR2: SQVTM, ANQGSEA. The CDR3 consists of 15 residues. The CDR3 loop reads CSVFAPQTRDYGYTF.

CDR3 region: CASRERTVNEQFF. The chain employs TRBV6-6 and TRBJ2-1; absent DNA, TCRdb's TRBD1 call cannot be checked. The CDR3 has 13 amino acids. Germline V gene lookup returns CDR1 MNHNY and CDR2 SVGAGI (reference sequence).

The genes are TRBV5-1 and TRBJ2-7; lacking DNA, the TRBD1 call made by TCRdb goes unchecked. From germline, CDR1 is SGHRS and CDR2 YFSETQ. The CDR3 spans 14 residues. The CDR3 spells CASSWRDRGYEQYF.

The gene calls are TRBV14 and TRBJ1-2; TCRdb outputs TRBD1, but without DNA this stays unchecked. CDR3 size: 14 residues. CDR1 and CDR2 from the germline V gene are SGHDN and FVKESK. The CDR3: CASSLTGSNYGYTF.

This CDR3 is CASSPVGLAGIYEQYF. This sequence joins TRBV27 and TRBJ2-7; TCRdb lists TRBD2, though no DNA is available to test this call. This CDR3 is built from 16 residues. Per the germline V gene, CDR1 is MNHEY and CDR2 is SMNVEV (reference sequence).

The chain carries TRBV30 and TRBJ2-7; the TCRdb D gene call, TRBD1, has no DNA to confirm it. The CDR3 consists of 13 residues. Germline V gene data show CDR1 as GTSNPN and CDR2 as SVGIG (reference sequence). The CDR3: CAWSADRGDEQYF.

J is TRBJ2-3 and V is TRBV12-3 or TRBV12-4; absent DNA, TCRdb's TRBD1 call cannot be checked. The CDR3 loop spans 13 amino acids. CDR3 protein: CASSLGAADTQYF.

The chain carries TRBV12-3 or TRBV12-4 and TRBJ2-1; with no DNA, the TCRdb D assignment of TRBD1 cannot be verified. CDR3 length: 14 amino acids. The CDR3 here is CASRIGGKDNEQFF.

The chain couples TRBV6-6 to TRBJ2-2; the TCRdb call, TRBD1, lacks DNA for checking. This CDR3 is 17 amino acids long. Germline V gene sequence: CDR1 MNHNY, CDR2 SVGAGI (reference sequence). The CDR3 loop is CASKIPGQGAKAGELFF.

The J gene is TRBJ1-2, the V gene TRBV29-1. From germline, CDR1 is SQVTM and CDR2 ANQGSEA. There are 12 residues in the CDR3. CDR3 region: CSVLSGNYGYTF.

The chain employs TRBV29-1 and TRBJ2-2. Per germline, CDR1 SQVTM and CDR2 ANQGSEA. The CDR3 has 13 residues. This chain's CDR3 is CSVETANTGELFF.

The gene calls are TRBV6-5 and TRBJ2-1; without DNA, the TCRdb call of TRBD2 cannot be checked. This CDR3 is built from 15 residues. CDR1 is MNHEY and CDR2 is SVGAGI in the germline V gene. The CDR3 sequence: CASSYSGRAYNEQFF.

Here the CDR3 reads CATGPSDSLNTEAFF. The chain couples TRBV28 to TRBJ1-1. CDR1 MDHEN and CDR2 SYDVKM come from the germline V gene. The CDR3 runs 15 residues. Drawing the rest from reference TRBV28 and TRBJ1-1, the complete variable domain is DVKVTQSSRYLVKRTGEKVFLECVQDMDHENMFWYRQDPGLGLRLIYFSYDVKMKEKGDIPEGYSVSREKKERFSLILESASTNQTSMYLCATGPSDSLNTEAFFGQGTRLTVV.

The chain carries TRBV28 and TRBJ2-3; without DNA, the TCRdb call of TRBD1 cannot be checked. The germline CDR1 and CDR2 sequences are MDHEN and SYDVKM. This CDR3 has 14 residues. The CDR3 sequence: CAGSVGARTDTQYF.

This chain uses TRBV23-1 with TRBJ2-5. TRBV23-1 qualifies as an ORF whose function is uncertain. This CDR3 is 15 amino acids long. The CDR3 reads CASSQSSVGQETQYF.

This chain uses TRBV9 with TRBJ2-1; the D call of TRBD1 rests on TCRdb alone, since no DNA is present to check it. CDR1 and CDR2 from the germline V gene are SGDLS and YYNGEE. The CDR3 extends over 16 amino acids. This CDR3 is CASSVGWGSGANEQFF.

This chain joins TRBV27 and TRBJ2-1. Looked up from germline, CDR1 is MNHEY and CDR2 is SMNVEV (reference sequence). There are 17 residues in the CDR3. The CDR3 region is CASSFPNRMGSYNEQFF.

The chain uses TRBV29-1 and TRBJ2-6; the TRBD1 assignment by TCRdb is unverifiable without DNA. The CDR3 runs to 17 residues. Germline loops: CDR1 SQVTM, CDR2 ANQGSEA. The CDR3 loop reads CSVADRDGNSGANVLTF.